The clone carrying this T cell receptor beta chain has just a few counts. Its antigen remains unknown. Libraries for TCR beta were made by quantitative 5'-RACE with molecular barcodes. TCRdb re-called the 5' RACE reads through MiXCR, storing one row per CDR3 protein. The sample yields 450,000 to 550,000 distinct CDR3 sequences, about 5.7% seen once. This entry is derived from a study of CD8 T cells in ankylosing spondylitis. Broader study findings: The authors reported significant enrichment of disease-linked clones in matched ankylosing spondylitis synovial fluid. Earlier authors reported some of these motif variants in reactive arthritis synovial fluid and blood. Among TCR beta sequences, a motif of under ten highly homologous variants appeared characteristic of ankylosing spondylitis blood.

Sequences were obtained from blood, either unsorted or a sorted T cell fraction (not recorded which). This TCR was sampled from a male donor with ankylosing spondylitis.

Here the CDR3 DNA reads TGTGCCAGCAGTCAACTAGCGGGAGGGCCGGGGACAGATACGCAGTATTTT. Its translation: CASSQLAGGPGTDTQYF. V usage is TRBV7-9 and J usage is TRBJ2-3; 13 bases are shared with TRBD2. Germline V gives CDR1 SEHNR, CDR2 FQNEAQ (reference sequence). The CDR3 has 17 amino acids. V was clipped by 6 bases and J by 3 bases; unmatched bases: 9. The whole variable domain, filled in from reference TRBV7-9 and TRBJ2-3, reads DTGVSQNPRHKITKRGQNVTFRCDPISEHNRLYWYRQTLGQGPEFLTYFQNEAQLEKSRLLSDRFSAERPKGSFSTLEIQRTEQGDSAMYLCASSQLAGGPGTDTQYFGPGTRLTVL.